This TCR beta chain came from a study of blood T cell repertoires in COVID-19. Across the study: The analysed material was cDNA or gDNA that came from T cells, B-cell-depleted T cells, or PBMCs.

Libraries were prepared by immunoSEQ multiplex PCR; TCRdb keeps only in-frame clonotypes and omits some of them. The sample consists of about 150,000 clones, under 80% of them appearing once. Per germline, CDR1 SGDLS and CDR2 YYNGEE. This CDR3 comprises 16 residues. V shed 0 bases and J shed 1 base, with 11 bases lying between them. Specimen: peripheral blood. V and J are TRBV9 and TRBJ2-1, with unresolved D. This clonotype was sampled from a man aged 60 to 69 with acute or convalescent COVID-19. The CDR3 DNA follows: TGTGCCAGCAGCGTAGGAGGTATCATTTCCTACAATGAGCAGTTCTTC. It specifies CASSVGGIISYNEQFF.